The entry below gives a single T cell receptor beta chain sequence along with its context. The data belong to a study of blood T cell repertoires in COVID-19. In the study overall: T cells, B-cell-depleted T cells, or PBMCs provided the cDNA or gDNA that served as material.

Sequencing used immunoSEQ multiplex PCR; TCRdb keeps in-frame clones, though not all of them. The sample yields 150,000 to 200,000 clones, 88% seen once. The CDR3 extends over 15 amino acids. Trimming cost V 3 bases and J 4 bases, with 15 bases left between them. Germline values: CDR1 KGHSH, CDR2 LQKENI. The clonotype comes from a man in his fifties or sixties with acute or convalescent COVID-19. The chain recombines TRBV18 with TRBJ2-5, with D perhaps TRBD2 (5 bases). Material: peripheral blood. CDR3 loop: CASSPERLLGETQYF. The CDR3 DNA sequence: TGTGCCAGCTCACCGGAGAGGTTACTAGGAGAGACCCAGTACTTC.